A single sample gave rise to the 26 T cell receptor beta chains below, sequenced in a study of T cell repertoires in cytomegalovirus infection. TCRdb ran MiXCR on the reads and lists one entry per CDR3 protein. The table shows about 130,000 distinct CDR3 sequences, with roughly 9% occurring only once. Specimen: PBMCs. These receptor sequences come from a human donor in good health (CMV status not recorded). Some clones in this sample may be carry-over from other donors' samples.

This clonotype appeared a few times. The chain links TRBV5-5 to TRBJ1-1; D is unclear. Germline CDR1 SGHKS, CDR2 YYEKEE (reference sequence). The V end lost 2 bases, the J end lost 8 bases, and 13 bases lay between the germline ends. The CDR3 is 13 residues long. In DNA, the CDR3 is TGTGCCAGCAGCTTATCCCCGACTTCAGAAGCTTTCTTT. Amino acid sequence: CASSLSPTSEAFF. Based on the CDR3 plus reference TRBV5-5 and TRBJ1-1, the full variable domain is DAGVTQSPTHLIKTRGQQVTLRCSPISGHKSVSWYQQVLGQGPQFIFQYYEKEERGRGNFPDRFSARQFPNYSSELNVNALLLGDSALYLCASSLSPTSEAFFGQGTRLTVV.

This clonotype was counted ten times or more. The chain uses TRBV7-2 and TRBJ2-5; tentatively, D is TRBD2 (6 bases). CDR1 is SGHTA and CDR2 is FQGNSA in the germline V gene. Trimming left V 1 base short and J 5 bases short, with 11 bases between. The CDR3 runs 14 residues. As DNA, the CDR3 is TGTGCCAGCAGCTTAGGCGGGAATCGGGAGACCCAGTACTTC. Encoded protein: CASSLGGNRETQYF.

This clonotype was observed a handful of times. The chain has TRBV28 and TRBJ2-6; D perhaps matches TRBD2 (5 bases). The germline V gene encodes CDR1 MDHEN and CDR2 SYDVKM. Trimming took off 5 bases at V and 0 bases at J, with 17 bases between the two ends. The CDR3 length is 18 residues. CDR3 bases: TGTGCCAGCAGTCATCCGAGGGATCGGAGCTCTGGGGCCAACGTCCTGACTTTC. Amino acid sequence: CASSHPRDRSSGANVLTF.

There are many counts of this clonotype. In DNA form, the CDR3 reads TGTGCCAGTAGATTACCGGGGGACGCCTACAATGAGCAGTTCTTC. Translation: CASRLPGDAYNEQFF. The V gene is TRBV19, the J gene TRBJ2-1; D may be TRBD2 (6 bases). Deletions cut 6 bases from V and 2 bases from J, with 14 bases between. The CDR3 has 15 residues. Germline lookup yields CDR1 LNHDA and CDR2 SQIVND (reference sequence). Based on the CDR3 plus reference TRBV19 and TRBJ2-1, the full variable domain is DGGITQSPKYLFRKEGQNVTLSCEQNLNHDAMYWYRQDPGQGLRLIYYSQIVNDFQKGDIAEGYSVSREKKESFPLTVTSAQKNPTAFYLCASRLPGDAYNEQFFGPGTRLTVL.

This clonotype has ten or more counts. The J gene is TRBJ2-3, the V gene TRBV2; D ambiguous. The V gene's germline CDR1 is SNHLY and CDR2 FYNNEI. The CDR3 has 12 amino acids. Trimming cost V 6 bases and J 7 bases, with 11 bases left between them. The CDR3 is CASSYFGNTQYF. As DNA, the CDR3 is TGTGCCAGCAGCTACTTTGGGAATACGCAGTATTTT.

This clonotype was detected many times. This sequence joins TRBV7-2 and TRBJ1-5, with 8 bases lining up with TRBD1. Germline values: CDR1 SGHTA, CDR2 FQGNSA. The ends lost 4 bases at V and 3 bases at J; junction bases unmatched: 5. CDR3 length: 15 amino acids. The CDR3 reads CASSSGQGYNQPQHF. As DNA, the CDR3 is TGTGCCAGCAGCTCCGGACAGGGCTACAATCAGCCCCAGCATTTT.

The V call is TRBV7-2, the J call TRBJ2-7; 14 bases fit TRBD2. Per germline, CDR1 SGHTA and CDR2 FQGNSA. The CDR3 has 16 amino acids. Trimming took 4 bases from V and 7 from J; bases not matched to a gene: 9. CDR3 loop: CASSSGLAGALGEQYV. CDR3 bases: TGTGCCAGCAGCTCGGGACTAGCGGGAGCTCTTGGGGAGCAGTACGTC.

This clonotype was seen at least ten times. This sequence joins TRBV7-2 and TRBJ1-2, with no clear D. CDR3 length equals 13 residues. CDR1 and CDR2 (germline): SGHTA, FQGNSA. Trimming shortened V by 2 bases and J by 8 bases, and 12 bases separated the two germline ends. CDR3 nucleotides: TGTGCCAGCAGCTTATATGTCGAGTTGGGCTACACCTTC. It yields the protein CASSLYVELGYTF.

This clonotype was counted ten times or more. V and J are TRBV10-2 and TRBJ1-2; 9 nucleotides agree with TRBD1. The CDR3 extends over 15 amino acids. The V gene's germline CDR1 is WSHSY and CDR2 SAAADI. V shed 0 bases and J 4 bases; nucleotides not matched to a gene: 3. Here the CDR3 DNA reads TGCGCCAGCAGTGAGTCCACAGGGGGCGCCTATGGCTACACCTTC. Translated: CASSESTGGAYGYTF.

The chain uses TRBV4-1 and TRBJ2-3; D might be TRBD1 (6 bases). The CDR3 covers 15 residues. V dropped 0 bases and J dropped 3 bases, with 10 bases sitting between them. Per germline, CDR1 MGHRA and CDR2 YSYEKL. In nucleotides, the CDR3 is TGCGCCAGCAGCCAAGACCGGACAGTAACAGATACGCAGTATTTT. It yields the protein CASSQDRTVTDTQYF.

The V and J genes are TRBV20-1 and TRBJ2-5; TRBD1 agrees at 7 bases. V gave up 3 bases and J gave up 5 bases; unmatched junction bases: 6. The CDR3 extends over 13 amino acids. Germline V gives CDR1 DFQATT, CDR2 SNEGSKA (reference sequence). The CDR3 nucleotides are TGCAGTGCTAGGTCGACAGGGATTGAGACCCAGTACTTC. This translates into CSARSTGIETQYF.

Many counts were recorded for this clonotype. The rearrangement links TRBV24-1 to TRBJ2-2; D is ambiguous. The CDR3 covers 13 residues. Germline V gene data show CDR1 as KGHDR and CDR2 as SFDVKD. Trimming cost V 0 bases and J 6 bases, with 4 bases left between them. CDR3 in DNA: TGTGCCACCAGTGATTTGAGCCCCGGGGAGCTGTTTTTT. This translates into CATSDLSPGELFF.

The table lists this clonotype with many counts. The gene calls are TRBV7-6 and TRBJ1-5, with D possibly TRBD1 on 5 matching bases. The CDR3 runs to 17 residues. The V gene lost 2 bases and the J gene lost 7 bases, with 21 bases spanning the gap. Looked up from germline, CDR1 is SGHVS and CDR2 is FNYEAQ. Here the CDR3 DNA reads TGTGCCAGCAGCTTACAAGGCCGGGGGGTCGCCAGCCAGCCCCAGCATTTT. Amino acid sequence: CASSLQGRGVASQPQHF. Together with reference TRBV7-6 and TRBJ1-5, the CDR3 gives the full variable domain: GAGVSQSPRYKVTKRGQDVALRCDPISGHVSLYWYRQALGQGPEFLTYFNYEAQQDKSGLPNDRFSAERPEGSISTLTIQRTEQRDSAMYRCASSLQGRGVASQPQHFGDGTRLSIL.

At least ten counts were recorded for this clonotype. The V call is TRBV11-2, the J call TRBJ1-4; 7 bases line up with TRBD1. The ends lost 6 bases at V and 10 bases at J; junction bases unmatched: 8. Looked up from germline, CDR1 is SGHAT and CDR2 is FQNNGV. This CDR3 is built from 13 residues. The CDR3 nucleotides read TGTGCCAGCAGATCGGACAGGATGGGAAAACTGTTTTTT. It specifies CASRSDRMGKLFF.

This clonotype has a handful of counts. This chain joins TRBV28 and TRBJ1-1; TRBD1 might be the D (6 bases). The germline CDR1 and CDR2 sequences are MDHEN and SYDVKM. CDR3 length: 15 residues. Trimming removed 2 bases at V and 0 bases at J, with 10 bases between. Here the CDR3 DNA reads TGTGCCAGCAGTTTAAAGGGGACATTGAACACTGAAGCTTTCTTT. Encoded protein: CASSLKGTLNTEAFF.

The CDR3 DNA follows: TGCAGCGTTGGACTAGCTAGCGAGCAGTACTTC. It translates to CSVGLASEQYF. The chain employs TRBV29-1 and TRBJ2-7; 7 nucleotides line up with TRBD2. Trimming removed 4 bases from V and 6 bases from J; junction bases left unmatched: 3. CDR3 length: 11 residues. Germline assignment: CDR1 SQVTM and CDR2 ANQGSEA.

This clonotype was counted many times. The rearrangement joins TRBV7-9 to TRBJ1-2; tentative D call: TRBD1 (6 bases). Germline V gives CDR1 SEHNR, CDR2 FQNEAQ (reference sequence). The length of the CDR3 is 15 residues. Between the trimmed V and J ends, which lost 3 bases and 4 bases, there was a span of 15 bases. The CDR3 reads CASSLGQGQSYGYTF. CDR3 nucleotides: TGTGCCAGCAGCTTGGGCCAGGGGCAGTCCTATGGCTACACCTTC.

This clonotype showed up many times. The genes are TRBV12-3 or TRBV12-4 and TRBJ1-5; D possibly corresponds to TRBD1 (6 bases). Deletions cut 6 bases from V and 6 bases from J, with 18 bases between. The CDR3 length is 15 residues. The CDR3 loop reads CASSSDRIFSQPQHF. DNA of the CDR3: TGTGCCAGCAGCTCGGACAGAATATTCAGTCAGCCCCAGCATTTT.

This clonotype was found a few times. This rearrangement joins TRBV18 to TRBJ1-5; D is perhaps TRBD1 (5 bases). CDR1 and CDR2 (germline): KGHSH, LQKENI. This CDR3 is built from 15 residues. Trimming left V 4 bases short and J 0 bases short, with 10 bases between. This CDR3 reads CASSLTDSSNQPQHF. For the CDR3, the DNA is TGTGCCAGCTCACTTACCGACAGTAGCAATCAGCCCCAGCATTTT. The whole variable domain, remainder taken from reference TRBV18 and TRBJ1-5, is NAGVMQNPRHLVRRRGQEARLRCSPMKGHSHVYWYRQLPEEGLKFMVYLQKENIIDESGMPKERFSAEFPKEGPSILRIQQVVRGDSAAYFCASSLTDSSNQPQHFGDGTRLSIL.

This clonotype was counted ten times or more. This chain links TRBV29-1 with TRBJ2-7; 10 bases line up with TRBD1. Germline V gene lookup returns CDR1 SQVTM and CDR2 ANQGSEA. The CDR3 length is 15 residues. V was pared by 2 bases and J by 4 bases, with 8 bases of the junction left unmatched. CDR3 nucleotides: TGCAGCGTTGAATCTCGAGGGGACAGGGGATACGAGCAGTACTTC. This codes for CSVESRGDRGYEQYF.

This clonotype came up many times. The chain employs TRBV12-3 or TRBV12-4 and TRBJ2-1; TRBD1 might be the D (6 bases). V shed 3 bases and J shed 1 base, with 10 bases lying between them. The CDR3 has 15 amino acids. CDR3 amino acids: CASSLGALSYNEQFF. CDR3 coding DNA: TGTGCCAGCAGTTTGGGGGCTCTGTCCTACAATGAGCAGTTCTTC.

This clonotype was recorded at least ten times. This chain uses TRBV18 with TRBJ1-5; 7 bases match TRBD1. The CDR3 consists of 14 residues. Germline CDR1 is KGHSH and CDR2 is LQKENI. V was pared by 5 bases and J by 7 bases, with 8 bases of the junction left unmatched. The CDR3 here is CASSEGQLGQPQHF. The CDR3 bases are TGTGCCAGCTCAGAGGGACAGCTCGGACAGCCCCAGCATTTT.

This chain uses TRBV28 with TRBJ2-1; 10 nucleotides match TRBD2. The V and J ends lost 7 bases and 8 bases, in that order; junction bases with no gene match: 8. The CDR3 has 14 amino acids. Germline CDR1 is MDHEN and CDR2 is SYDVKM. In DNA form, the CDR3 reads TGTGCCAGCAACGAGCGGGGGGGGAGGGATGAGCAGTTCTTC. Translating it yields CASNERGGRDEQFF.

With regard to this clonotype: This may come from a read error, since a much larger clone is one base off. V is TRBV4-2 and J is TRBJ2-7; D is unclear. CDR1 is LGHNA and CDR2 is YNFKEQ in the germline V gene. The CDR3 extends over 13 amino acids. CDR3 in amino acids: CASRSPNTYAQYF. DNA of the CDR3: TGTGCCAGCAGATCCCCGAATACCTACGCGCAGTACTTC.

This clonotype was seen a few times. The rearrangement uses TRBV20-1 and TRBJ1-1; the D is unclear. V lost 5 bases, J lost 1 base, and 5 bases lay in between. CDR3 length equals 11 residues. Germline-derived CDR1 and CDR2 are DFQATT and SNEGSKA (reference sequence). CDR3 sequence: CSAGKNTEAFF. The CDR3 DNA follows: TGCAGTGCTGGTAAGAACACTGAAGCTTTCTTT.

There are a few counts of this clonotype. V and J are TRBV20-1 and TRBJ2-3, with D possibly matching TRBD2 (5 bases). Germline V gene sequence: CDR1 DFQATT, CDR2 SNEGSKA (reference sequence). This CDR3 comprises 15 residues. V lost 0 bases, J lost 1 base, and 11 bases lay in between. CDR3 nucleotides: TGCAGTGCTAGAGATCAACGGCGGGGCACAGATACGCAGTATTTT. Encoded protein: CSARDQRRGTDTQYF.